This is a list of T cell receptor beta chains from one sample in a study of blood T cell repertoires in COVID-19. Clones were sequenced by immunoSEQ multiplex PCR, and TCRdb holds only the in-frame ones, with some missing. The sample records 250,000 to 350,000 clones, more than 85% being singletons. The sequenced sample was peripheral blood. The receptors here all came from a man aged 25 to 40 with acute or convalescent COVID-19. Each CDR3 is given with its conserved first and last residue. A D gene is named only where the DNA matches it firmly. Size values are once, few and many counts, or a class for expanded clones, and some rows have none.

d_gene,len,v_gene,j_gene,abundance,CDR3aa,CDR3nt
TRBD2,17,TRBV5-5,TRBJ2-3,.,CASSLDFLAGSTDTQYF,TGTGCCAGCAGCTTGGATTTCCTAGCGGGGAGCACAGATACGCAGTATTTT
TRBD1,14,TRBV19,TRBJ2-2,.,CASTPRQGHGELFF,TGTGCCAGTACCCCGAGACAGGGCCACGGGGAGCTGTTTTTT
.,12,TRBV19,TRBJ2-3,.,CASSLRVDTQYF,TGTGCCAGTAGCCTACGGGTGGATACGCAGTATTTT
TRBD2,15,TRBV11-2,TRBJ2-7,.,CASSLEASGAYEQYF,TGTGCCAGCAGCTTAGAAGCTAGCGGGGCCTACGAGCAGTACTTC
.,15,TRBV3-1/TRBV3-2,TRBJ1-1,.,CASSQDDGRSSEAFF,TGTGCCAGCAGCCAAGACGACGGCCGGAGCTCTGAAGCTTTCTTT
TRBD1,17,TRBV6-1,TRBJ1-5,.,CASSGTGPYDSNQPQHF,TGTGCCAGCAGTGGGACAGGCCCATACGATAGCAATCAGCCCCAGCATTTT
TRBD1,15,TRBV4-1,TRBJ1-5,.,CASSRGTAPNQPQHF,TGCGCCAGCAGCAGAGGGACAGCTCCAAATCAGCCCCAGCATTTT
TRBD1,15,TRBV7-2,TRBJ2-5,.,CASSSLGQVQETQYF,TGTGCCAGCAGCTCCTTAGGACAGGTCCAAGAGACCCAGTACTTC
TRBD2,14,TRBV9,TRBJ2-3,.,CASSRTSRADTQYF,TGTGCCAGCAGCCGGACTAGCCGGGCAGATACGCAGTATTTT
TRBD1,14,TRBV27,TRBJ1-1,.,CASSLYRGVTEAFF,TGTGCCAGCAGTTTATACAGGGGAGTCACTGAAGCTTTCTTT
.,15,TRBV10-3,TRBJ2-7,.,CAISESMGGSYEQYF,TGTGCCATCAGTGAGTCTATGGGGGGCTCCTACGAGCAGTACTTC
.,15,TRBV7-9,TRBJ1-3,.,CASSTGVFSGNTIYF,TGTGCCAGCAGCACCGGGGTCTTCTCTGGAAACACCATATATTTT
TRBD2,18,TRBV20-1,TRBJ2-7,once,CSASEVGRAPLFSYEQYF,TGCAGTGCTAGTGAGGTTGGGAGGGCGCCCCTTTTTTCCTACGAGCAGTACTTC
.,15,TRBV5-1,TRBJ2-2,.,CASSDVRGGTGELFF,TGCGCCAGCAGTGATGTCAGGGGTGGGACCGGGGAGCTGTTTTTT
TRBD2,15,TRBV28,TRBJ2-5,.,CASSLGLAGVETQYF,TGTGCCAGCAGTTTGGGCTTGGCGGGGGTGGAGACCCAGTACTTC
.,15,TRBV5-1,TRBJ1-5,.,CASSLVPGVNQPQHF,TGCGCCAGCAGCTTGGTTCCAGGGGTTAATCAGCCCCAGCATTTT
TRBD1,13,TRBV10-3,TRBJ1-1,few,CASQGQQNTEAFF,TGTGCCTCACAGGGACAGCAGAACACTGAAGCTTTCTTT
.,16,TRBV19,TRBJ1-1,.,CASSPGELGGHTEAFF,TGTGCCAGTAGTCCCGGGGAGTTGGGAGGCCACACTGAAGCTTTCTTT
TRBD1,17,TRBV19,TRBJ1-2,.,CASSIGRDRGSNYGYTF,TGTGCCAGTAGTATAGGCCGGGACAGGGGCTCTAACTATGGCTACACCTTC
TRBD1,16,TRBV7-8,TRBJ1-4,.,CASSIYGTVNNEKLFF,TGTGCCAGCAGCATCTACGGGACAGTGAATAATGAAAAACTGTTTTTT
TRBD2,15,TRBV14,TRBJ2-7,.,CASSLTGTRSYEQYF,TGTGCCAGCAGCCTAACCGGGACTAGATCGTACGAGCAGTACTTC
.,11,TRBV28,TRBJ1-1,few,CASSLSTEAFF,TGTGCCAGCAGTTTGAGCACTGAAGCTTTCTTT
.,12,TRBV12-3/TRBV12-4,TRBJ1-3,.,CASTSSGNTIYF,TGTGCCAGCACGAGCTCTGGAAACACCATATATTTT
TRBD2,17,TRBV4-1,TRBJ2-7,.,CASSQGPSLAGGYEQYF,TGCGCCAGCAGCCAAGGTCCCTCTCTAGCGGGGGGCTACGAGCAGTACTTC
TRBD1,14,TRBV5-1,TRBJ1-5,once,CASSLQGPPEPQHF,TGCGCCAGCAGCTTACAGGGGCCGCCGGAGCCCCAGCATTTT
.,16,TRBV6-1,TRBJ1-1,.,CASSDVLLQVNTEAFF,TGTGCCAGCAGTGACGTCCTCCTACAGGTGAACACTGAAGCTTTCTTT
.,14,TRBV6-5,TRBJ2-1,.,CASRDGSSYNEQFF,TGTGCCAGCAGGGACGGGAGCTCCTACAATGAGCAGTTCTTC
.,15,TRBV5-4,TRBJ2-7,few,CASSLIGGDAYEQYF,TGTGCCAGCAGCTTGATTGGCGGGGACGCCTACGAGCAGTACTTC
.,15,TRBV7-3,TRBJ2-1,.,CASSLVSGKGVEQFF,TGTGCCAGCAGCTTAGTCAGCGGGAAGGGGGTTGAGCAGTTCTTC
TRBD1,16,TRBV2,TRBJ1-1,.,CASSRQGFRGNTEAFF,TGTGCCAGCAGTAGACAGGGGTTTAGGGGTAACACTGAAGCTTTCTTT
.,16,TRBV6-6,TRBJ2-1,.,CASSSAGDWGYNEQFF,TGTGCCAGCAGTTCGGCAGGGGATTGGGGGTACAATGAGCAGTTCTTC
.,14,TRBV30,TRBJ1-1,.,CAWRNPGSVTEAFF,TGTGCCTGGAGGAACCCTGGGAGTGTCACTGAAGCTTTCTTT
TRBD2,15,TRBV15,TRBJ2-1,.,CATSGNLLAGIEQFF,TGTGCCACCAGCGGCAACCTACTAGCGGGGATTGAGCAGTTCTTC
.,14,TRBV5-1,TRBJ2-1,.,CASFGHLGSNEQFF,TGCGCCAGCTTCGGACACCTTGGGTCCAATGAGCAGTTCTTC
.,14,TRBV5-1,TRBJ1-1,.,CASSSLGPLNEAFF,TGCGCCAGCAGCTCTCTCGGTCCACTCAATGAAGCTTTCTTT
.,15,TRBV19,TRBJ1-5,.,CASSWSQYSNQPQHF,TGTGCCAGTAGCTGGAGTCAGTATAGCAATCAGCCCCAGCATTTT
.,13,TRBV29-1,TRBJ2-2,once,CSVESLVPGELFF,TGCAGCGTTGAATCGCTAGTGCCCGGGGAGCTGTTTTTT
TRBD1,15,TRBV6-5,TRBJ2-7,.,CASRNPGTGSYEQYF,TGTGCCAGCAGGAACCCCGGGACAGGATCCTACGAGCAGTACTTC
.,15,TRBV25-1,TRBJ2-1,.,CASRDKQGTSVEQFF,TGTGCCAGCAGGGACAAACAGGGAACTAGCGTTGAGCAGTTCTTC
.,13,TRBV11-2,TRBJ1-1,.,CASSSATGIEAFF,TGTGCCAGCAGCTCGGCGACCGGGATCGAAGCTTTCTTT
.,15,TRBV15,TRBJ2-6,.,CATSGADSGANVLTF,TGTGCCACCAGCGGCGCGGATTCTGGGGCCAACGTCCTGACTTTC
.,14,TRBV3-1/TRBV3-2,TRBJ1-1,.,CASSQPGERTEAFF,TGTGCCAGCAGCCAGCCGGGGGAAAGGACTGAAGCTTTCTTT
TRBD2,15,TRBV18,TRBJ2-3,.,CASSPGAGESDTQYF,TGTGCCAGCTCACCAGGGGCGGGAGAATCAGATACGCAGTATTTT
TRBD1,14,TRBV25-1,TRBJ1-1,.,CASGTGPPDTEAFF,TGTGCCAGCGGGACAGGACCCCCCGACACTGAAGCTTTCTTT
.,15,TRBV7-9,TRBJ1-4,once,CASSAPGAANEKLFF,TGTGCCAGCAGCGCGCCAGGGGCAGCTAATGAAAAACTGTTTTTT
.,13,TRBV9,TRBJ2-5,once,CASSVAGSATQYF,TGTGCCAGCAGCGTAGCAGGCTCGGCGACCCAGTACTTC
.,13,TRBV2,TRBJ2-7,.,CASSVRGPYEQYF,TGTGCCAGCAGTGTAAGGGGTCCCTACGAGCAGTACTTC
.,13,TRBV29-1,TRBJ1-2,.,CSGRVQGVVGYTF,TGCAGCGGGCGTGTGCAGGGTGTAGTGGGCTACACCTTC
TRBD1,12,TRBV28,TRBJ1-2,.,CASSLNRGGYTF,TGTGCCAGCAGCCTTAACAGGGGGGGCTACACCTTC
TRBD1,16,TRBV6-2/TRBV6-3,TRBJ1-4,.,CASSILSTGVNEKLFF,TGTGCCAGCAGCATCCTATCTACAGGGGTGAATGAAAAACTGTTTTTT
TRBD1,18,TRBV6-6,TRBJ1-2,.,CASSLARQGEEPYYGYTF,TGTGCCAGCAGTCTCGCCCGACAGGGGGAGGAGCCCTACTATGGCTACACCTTC
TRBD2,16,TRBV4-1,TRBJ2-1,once,CASSQGTSGAYNEQFF,TGCGCCAGCAGCCAAGGGACCAGCGGGGCTTACAATGAGCAGTTCTTC
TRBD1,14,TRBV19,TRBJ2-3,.,CASSIGTGIDTQYF,TGTGCCAGTAGTATAGGGACAGGGATAGATACGCAGTATTTT